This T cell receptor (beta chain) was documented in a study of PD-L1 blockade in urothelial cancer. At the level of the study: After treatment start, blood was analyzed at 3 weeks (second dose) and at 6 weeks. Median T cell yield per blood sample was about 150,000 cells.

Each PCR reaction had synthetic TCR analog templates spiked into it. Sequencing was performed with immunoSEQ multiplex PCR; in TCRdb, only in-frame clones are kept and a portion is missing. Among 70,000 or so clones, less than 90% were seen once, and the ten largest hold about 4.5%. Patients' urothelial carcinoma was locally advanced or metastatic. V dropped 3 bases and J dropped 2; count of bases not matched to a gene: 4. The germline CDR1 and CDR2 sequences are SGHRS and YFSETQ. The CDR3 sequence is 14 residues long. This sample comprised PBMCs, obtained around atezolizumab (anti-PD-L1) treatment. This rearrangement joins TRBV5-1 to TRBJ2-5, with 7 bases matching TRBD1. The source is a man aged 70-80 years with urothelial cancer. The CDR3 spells CASSSRGQQETQYF. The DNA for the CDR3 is TGCGCCAGCAGCTCAAGGGGACAGCAAGAGACCCAGTACTTC.